The 27 T cell receptor beta chains below were found in one sample sequenced in a study of T cell responses to AZD1222 COVID-19 vaccine. Clones were read by immunoSEQ multiplex PCR, and TCRdb kept only the in-frame ones, dropping some. The sample lists more than 100,000 clones; roughly 85% were seen once. This specimen was peripheral blood, taken 28 days after the second dose of the MenACWY control vaccine. These receptors were collected from an adult who received the MenACWY meningococcal vaccine as a control.

This sequence joins TRBV28 and TRBJ2-3; 11 bases match TRBD2. The ends lost 6 bases at V and 2 bases at J; junction bases unmatched: 7. The CDR3 consists of 16 residues. Germline lookup yields CDR1 MDHEN and CDR2 SYDVKM. The CDR3 DNA reads TGTGCCAGCAGCTCCCCACTAGCGGGGGACACAGATACGCAGTATTTT. Its protein is CASSSPLAGDTDTQYF.

This clone came up a few times. This rearrangement joins TRBV5-8 to TRBJ1-3; D not resolved. CDR3 size: 14 residues. The V and J ends lost 4 bases and 1 base respectively, with 9 bases between them. CDR1 SGHTS and CDR2 YDEGEE come from the germline V gene. The DNA of the CDR3 is TGTGCCAGCAGCCCTCGTCCTTCTGGAAACACCATATATTTT. It specifies CASSPRPSGNTIYF. Complete variable domain (other parts from reference TRBV5-8 and TRBJ1-3): EAGVTQSPTHLIKTRGQQATLRCSPISGHTSVYWYQQALGLGLQFLLWYDEGEERNRGNFPPRFSGRQFPNYSSELNVNALELEDSALYLCASSPRPSGNTIYFGEGSWLTVV.

The chain recombines TRBV6-2 or TRBV6-3 with TRBJ1-5; tentative D call: TRBD1 (6 bases). The V end lost 6 bases, the J end lost 5 bases, and 14 bases lay between the germline ends. Germline CDR1 and CDR2: MNHEY and SVGEGT. This CDR3 spans 14 amino acids. CDR3 in DNA: TGTGCCAGCAGCCCCAGGGGTCCCGATCAGCCCCAGCATTTT. Protein: CASSPRGPDQPQHF.

This clone showed up just once. The chain carries TRBV5-1 and TRBJ2-5, with 11 bases identical to TRBD2. Germline V lookup: CDR1 SGHRS, CDR2 YFSETQ. V shed 3 bases and J 1 base; nucleotides not matched to a gene: 8. This CDR3 region has 17 residues. DNA for the CDR3: TGCGCCAGCAGCTGGACTTTAGGACTAGCGGGCCAAGAGACCCAGTACTTC. Protein sequence: CASSWTLGLAGQETQYF. Complete variable domain (other parts from reference TRBV5-1 and TRBJ2-5): KAGVTQTPRYLIKTRGQQVTLSCSPISGHRSVSWYQQTPGQGLQFLFEYFSETQRNKGNFPGRFSGRQFSNSRSEMNVSTLELGDSALYLCASSWTLGLAGQETQYFGPGTRLLVL.

The V gene is TRBV28, the J gene TRBJ1-1; 8 bases line up with TRBD1. Germline values: CDR1 MDHEN, CDR2 SYDVKM. CDR3 size: 13 residues. Trimming removed 8 bases from V and 5 bases from J; junction bases left unmatched: 7. The CDR3 sequence: CASSGYRGTEAFF. In DNA, the CDR3 is TGTGCCAGCTCCGGGTACAGGGGGACTGAAGCTTTCTTT.

J is TRBJ2-3 and V is TRBV7-9; D gene unclear. CDR1 and CDR2 from the germline V gene are SEHNR and FQNEAQ (reference sequence). The CDR3 sequence is 13 residues long. Deletions cut 1 base from V and 3 bases from J, with 5 bases between. CDR3 in DNA: TGTGCCAGCAGCTTAGGAGGAACAGATACGCAGTATTTT. This codes for CASSLGGTDTQYF.

This clone has only one observation. The chain is built from TRBV5-1 and TRBJ2-1; D uncertain. Germline V lookup: CDR1 SGHRS, CDR2 YFSETQ. The V end was cut by 0 bases, the J end by 4 bases, with 8 bases between. The CDR3 totals 14 residues. CDR3 sequence (DNA): TGCGCCAGCAGCTTGGTGCCAGTTTACAATGAGCAGTTCTTC. Translated: CASSLVPVYNEQFF.

The J gene is TRBJ2-2, the V gene TRBV2; D is unclear. The CDR3 extends over 14 amino acids. Trimming removed 6 bases at V and 9 bases at J, with 17 bases between. Germline CDR1 reads SNHLY; CDR2 reads FYNNEI. The CDR3 DNA is TGTGCCAGCAGCGCAAGTGAAGGGAACCGGGAGCTGTTTTTT. Protein product: CASSASEGNRELFF. The entire variable domain, with the rest obtained from reference TRBV2 and TRBJ2-2, is as follows: EPEVTQTPSHQVTQMGQEVILRCVPISNHLYFYWYRQILGQKVEFLVSFYNNEISEKSEIFDDQFSVERPDGSNFTLKIRSTKLEDSAMYFCASSASEGNRELFFGEGSRLTVL.

The genes are TRBV19 and TRBJ1-2; 9 positions match TRBD1. With 6 bases clipped from V and 4 bases from J, the junction kept 15 bases outside the gene matches. Germline V gene lookup returns CDR1 LNHDA and CDR2 SQIVND (reference sequence). The CDR3 consists of 17 residues. The CDR3 DNA reads TGTGCCAGTAGGCTCCGGGACAGGGAGATTATAAGCTATGGCTACACCTTC. Translated, it gives CASRLRDREIISYGYTF.

This chain uses TRBV7-2 with TRBJ1-4; 8 bases map to TRBD1. V was clipped by 5 bases and J by 4 bases; unmatched bases: 6. The CDR3 consists of 15 residues. Per germline, CDR1 SGHTA and CDR2 FQGNSA. The CDR3 sequence: CASSRQGAVNEKLFF. CDR3 coding DNA: TGTGCCAGCAGCCGGCAGGGGGCAGTTAATGAAAAACTGTTTTTT.

This chain uses TRBV19 with TRBJ2-2; weak D call: TRBD2 (7 bases). Germline lookup yields CDR1 LNHDA and CDR2 SQIVND (reference sequence). The CDR3 is made up of 16 amino acids. The germline V and J ends were trimmed by 3 bases and 2 bases, with 13 bases remaining between them. This CDR3 reads CASSIGGRQNTGELFF. In DNA form, the CDR3 reads TGTGCCAGTAGTATCGGGGGGCGACAAAACACCGGGGAGCTGTTTTTT.

The sample holds one count of this clone. The gene calls are TRBV6-1 and TRBJ1-2, with unresolved D. The length of the CDR3 is 11 residues. Trimming removed 2 bases from V and 6 bases from J, with 4 bases in between. The germline V gene encodes CDR1 MNHNS and CDR2 SASEGT. The CDR3 region is CASSEWDGYTF. The CDR3 coding sequence is TGTGCCAGCAGTGAATGGGATGGCTACACCTTC.

The chain uses TRBV6-5 and TRBJ2-7; maybe TRBD1 (5 bases). V was trimmed by 2 bases and J by 0 bases, leaving 14 bases between them. This CDR3 region has 16 residues. The V gene's germline CDR1 is MNHEY and CDR2 SVGAGI. CDR3 nucleotide sequence: TGTGCCAGCAGTTACCCCCGACAGTCGAGCTCCTACGAGCAGTACGTC. Amino acids: CASSYPRQSSSYEQYV.

This sequence joins TRBV7-9 and TRBJ2-7; D is unresolved. Germline V lookup: CDR1 SEHNR, CDR2 FQNEAQ (reference sequence). The germline V and J ends were trimmed by 1 base and 6 bases, with 7 bases remaining between them. The CDR3 has 12 residues. The CDR3 loop reads CASSLDKPEQYF. The CDR3 nucleotides read TGTGCCAGCAGCTTAGACAAACCCGAGCAGTACTTC.

The chain employs TRBV29-1 and TRBJ2-3; 8 nucleotides line up with TRBD2. J gave up 4 bases and V 8 bases, and 5 bases lay outside the gene matches. Germline loops: CDR1 SQVTM, CDR2 ANQGSEA. The CDR3 totals 12 residues. The CDR3 here is CSISGGPDTQYF. The DNA of the CDR3 is TGCAGCATCAGCGGGGGTCCAGATACGCAGTATTTT.

This chain links TRBV6-5 with TRBJ2-2; D gene unclear. The ends were cut back, 2 bases at V and 5 bases at J, with 6 bases in the middle. CDR1 is MNHEY and CDR2 is SVGAGI in the germline V gene. The length of the CDR3 is 13 residues. The CDR3 spells CASSYGVTGELFF. In DNA form, the CDR3 reads TGTGCCAGCAGTTACGGGGTAACCGGGGAGCTGTTTTTT.

V and J are TRBV9 and TRBJ2-2, with D perhaps being TRBD1 or TRBD2 (5 bases each). The V gene lost 3 bases and the J gene lost 7 bases, with 19 bases spanning the gap. This CDR3 is 16 amino acids long. Germline V gene sequence: CDR1 SGDLS, CDR2 YYNGEE. CDR3 loop: CASSDSGTILSGELFF. The CDR3 DNA reads as TGTGCCAGCAGCGACTCCGGGACCATCTTAAGCGGGGAGCTGTTTTTT.

This clone was detected only a few times. The CDR3 DNA sequence: TGTGCCAGTAGCCGACGGGGGGCTAGCGGGAGTGGAGATACGCAGTATTTT. It codes for CASSRRGASGSGDTQYF. The chain combines TRBV19 with TRBJ2-3; 10 bases match TRBD2. V trimming: 6 bases; J trimming: 5 bases; junction bases outside the gene matches: 14. The CDR3 loop spans 17 amino acids. In germline, CDR1 is LNHDA, CDR2 SQIVND (reference sequence).

The chain couples TRBV20-1 to TRBJ2-5; 11 bases line up with TRBD1. This CDR3 region has 14 residues. J gave up 7 bases and V 3 bases, and 7 bases lay outside the gene matches. CDR1 and CDR2 (germline): DFQATT, SNEGSKA (reference sequence). CDR3 protein: CSASIGQGAGTQYF. In nucleotides, the CDR3 is TGCAGTGCTAGTATCGGACAGGGGGCCGGGACCCAGTACTTC.

This clone was seen just once. The genes are TRBV7-2 and TRBJ2-5; a possible D gene is TRBD2 (5 bases). Germline CDR1 and CDR2: SGHTA and FQGNSA. V was pared by 5 bases and J by 5 bases, with 12 bases between. This CDR3 is built from 13 residues. DNA for the CDR3: TGTGCCAGCAGCCCCCAGCGAGGGGAGACCCAGTACTTC. This translates into CASSPQRGETQYF.

The J gene is TRBJ2-1, the V gene TRBV19, with TRBD2 matching 7 bases. V was clipped by 3 bases and J by 4 bases; unmatched bases: 9. Per the germline V gene, CDR1 is LNHDA and CDR2 is SQIVND (reference sequence). The CDR3 has 16 amino acids. The CDR3 reads CASSMWGRVGYNEQFF. CDR3 nucleotides: TGTGCCAGTAGTATGTGGGGGAGGGTTGGGTACAATGAGCAGTTCTTC. Filled out from reference TRBV19 and TRBJ2-1, the complete variable domain reads DGGITQSPKYLFRKEGQNVTLSCEQNLNHDAMYWYRQDPGQGLRLIYYSQIVNDFQKGDIAEGYSVSREKKESFPLTVTSAQKNPTAFYLCASSMWGRVGYNEQFFGPGTRLTVL.

This chain uses TRBV2 with TRBJ1-6, with 10 bases that match TRBD1. The CDR3 spans 17 residues. Germline loops: CDR1 SNHLY, CDR2 FYNNEI. Trimming took 6 bases from V and 6 from J; bases not matched to a gene: 11. This CDR3 is CASRNPGTGAGNSPLHF. CDR3 coding DNA: TGTGCCAGCAGAAACCCCGGGACAGGGGCGGGTAATTCACCCCTCCACTTT.

The V and J genes are TRBV5-1 and TRBJ2-7; D perhaps matches TRBD1 (6 bases). The V end was cut by 4 bases, the J end by 2 bases, with 10 bases between. Germline V gene lookup returns CDR1 SGHRS and CDR2 YFSETQ. The CDR3 is 13 residues long. The CDR3 bases are TGCGCCAGCAGCCCGACAGGAACCTACGAGCAGTACGTC. This translates into CASSPTGTYEQYV.

The gene calls are TRBV30 and TRBJ2-6; TRBD1 is a possible D gene (6 bases). The V and J ends lost 5 bases and 4 bases respectively, with 18 bases between them. CDR3 length: 16 residues. Looked up from germline, CDR1 is GTSNPN and CDR2 is SVGIG (reference sequence). The CDR3: CAWEPGHGTGANVLTF. CDR3 nucleotide sequence: TGTGCCTGGGAACCGGGCCACGGGACAGGGGCCAACGTCCTGACTTTC.

The chain combines TRBV3-1 (or the pseudogene TRBV3-2) with TRBJ1-6; 11 positions agree with TRBD1. The CDR3 loop spans 14 amino acids. Germline V gene sequence: CDR1 LGHDT, CDR2 YNNKEL (reference sequence). The V segment lost 4 bases and the J segment 9 bases; nucleotides outside the gene matches: 2. The CDR3 is CASSPGQGASPLHF. Here the CDR3 DNA reads TGTGCCAGCAGCCCTGGACAGGGGGCTTCACCCCTCCACTTT.

V usage is TRBV11-2 and J usage is TRBJ1-3; TRBD1 is a possible D gene (5 bases). The CDR3 totals 15 residues. The V end lost 1 base, the J end lost 6 bases, and 13 bases lay between the germline ends. Germline lookup yields CDR1 SGHAT and CDR2 FQNNGV. The CDR3 DNA reads TGTGCCAGCAGCTTAGGGTCAGGGCCCGCAAACACCATATATTTT. The encoded protein is CASSLGSGPANTIYF.

The chain combines TRBV6-1 with TRBJ2-7; D not certain. V lost 3 bases and J lost 0, with 3 bases in between. CDR3 length: 12 amino acids. Germline CDR1 and CDR2: MNHNS and SASEGT. Here the CDR3 reads CASSEHSYEQYV. As DNA, the CDR3 is TGTGCCAGCAGTGAGCACTCCTACGAGCAGTACGTC.